Detailed here is one T cell receptor (beta chain). Its antigen is not yet known. Per-nucleotide qualities are absent, and no much larger clonotype sits a single base away. Libraries were built with 5' RACE. The sequencing machine was an Illumina HiSeq 2500. A second PCR of roughly 7 to 12 cycles was run with a J-beta primer mix and a sample-barcoded 5' primer. A unique molecular identifier was introduced onto each TCR beta cDNA molecule by a template-switch 5' adaptor carrying 12 random nucleotides. At least 2.5 million CDR3-containing paired-end reads were obtained from each sample. First-strand cDNA synthesis was performed from all RNA using the Mint cDNA synthesis kit, with priming by a TRBC-specific oligonucleotide. Following uracil-DNA glycosylase treatment, all cDNA underwent a first 18-cycle PCR with the universal primers M1SS and BC2_uni_R. As for the original processing: For normalization, 1 million high-quality reads, each with a distinct molecular identifier, were randomly selected from each sample. Reads with shared molecular identifiers were discarded instead of being binned into consensus sequences. MiTCR, with a Q25 quality threshold and the strictest error-elimination algorithm, was used for CDR3 identification, clonotype clustering and error correction. A nonparametric unseen species model with Euler transformation was used to estimate a lower bound on total TCR beta diversity. The public reads were quality trimmed at Q25 with fastp and then assembled into clones with MiXCR by TCRdb, keeping productive beta chains. Each record represents a unique CDR3 protein, reported with the most common genes and DNA among its rows. It is TCRdb's table, rather than the study itself, that gives the V and J calls and clone size. In all, the sample holds 780,000 or so distinct CDR3 sequences, and 45% to 70% of those were seen once. The ten largest clones add up to more than 25% of the sample.

The approximately 39 donors, aged about 6 to 100 years, were systemically healthy Caucasian individuals from Russia. Each donor gave around 9.8 milliliters of peripheral blood, collected into EDTA-treated Vacutainer tubes. Ficoll-Paque density-gradient centrifugation was used to isolate PBMCs, with at least 6.5 million per sample. Total RNA was extracted from PBMCs with Trizol reagent, with at least 6 micrograms obtained per sample. For every donor, an aliquot of PBMCs went through flow cytometry to measure the percentages of naive CD45RAhigh/CD27high T cells. This entry comes from a study of blood T cells in healthy people across ages (dated by TCRdb to about 2015). For the study in its entirety: In model experiments, roughly one uniquely barcoded TCR beta cDNA molecule per two T cells was captured by template switching. Using deep sequencing normalized with unique cDNA molecular identifiers, the study measured how TCR beta repertoire diversity changes with age. Donors were grouped into four age groups: young (average approximately 15 years), middle-aged (less than 40), aged (62) and long-lived (roughly 80). To avoid experimental bias, donors of different ages were distributed randomly across sequencing lanes. Two additional independent replicas of 1 million unique cDNA reads from the same blood draw were analyzed for two donors (one aged 18 to 29 and one aged 80 or older).

Paper-wide results and their limitations: Estimates of total diversity based on one million sequenced T cells were regarded as lower bounds and as underestimates. The CMV infection status of donors was not known, potentially confounding age-related changes in expanded clonotypes. Since profiling was done on bulk unsorted PBMCs, naive and antigen-experienced compartments could not be conclusively compared. Compared with the aged group, the long-lived group had more naive CD4+ T cells, fewer expanded clones and increased TCR diversity, a pattern suggesting age selection. Observed TCR beta diversity per million T cells fell roughly linearly with age, and a significant reduction was already apparent by age around 40. Observed TCR beta diversity correlated strongly with the percentage of naive T cells measured by flow cytometry.

Trimming removed 5 bases from V and 3 bases from J, leaving 16 bases between the germline ends. The CDR3 sequence holds 14 residues, the cysteine and phenylalanine included. Of the read, only the CDR3 DNA is kept; its 42 bases are in frame from base 1. The germline V gene yields SQVTM for CDR1 and ANQGSEA for CDR2. The sample taken for sequencing was blood. The V gene is TRBV29-1 and the J gene is TRBJ1-2, with the D gene uncertain. The sequence was collected from a man in his forties in good health. The CDR3 protein is CSVRRYGLDYGYTF. At the DNA level, the sequence is TGCAGCGTTCGTCGGTATGGGCTGGACTATGGCTACACCTTC.